The 2 T cell receptor beta chains below were found in one sample sequenced in a study of blood T cell repertoires in COVID-19. Repertoires were generated with immunoSEQ multiplex PCR, while TCRdb's copy carries only in-frame clones and drops some. The profile shows 400,000 or so clones, about 90% of them singletons. Sample: PBMCs or T cells enriched from blood (not recorded which). The source of these receptors is a man between 40 and 49 years old in a cohort exposed to, infected with or recovered from COVID-19 (not recorded which).

The chain couples TRBV4-1 to TRBJ1-2, with a possible D match to TRBD1 (5 bases). The CDR3 is made up of 18 amino acids. Trimming stripped 1 base from V and 7 bases from J, with 25 bases between. In germline, CDR1 is MGHRA, CDR2 YSYEKL. CDR3 sequence: CASSQVRSRWQGSSGYTF. CDR3 bases: TGCGCCAGCAGCCAAGTACGTTCGAGGTGGCAGGGTTCATCTGGCTACACCTTC.

The chain recombines TRBV3-1 (or the pseudogene TRBV3-2) with TRBJ2-3, with D possibly matching TRBD1 (5 bases). The CDR3 runs to 15 residues. V was shortened by 3 bases and J by 0 bases, with 10 bases between the two germline ends. Per the germline V gene, CDR1 is LGHDT and CDR2 is YNNKEL (reference sequence). CDR3 nucleotides: TGTGCCAGCAGCCAGAATCAGGGAAGCACAGATACGCAGTATTTT. It specifies CASSQNQGSTDTQYF.